Listed here are 5 T cell receptor beta chains from one sample, sequenced in a study of identical twins (dated by TCRdb to between 2015 and 2016). The library was produced with 5' RACE. The sequencer was an Illumina HiSeq 2000. The raw public reads went through TCRdb reprocessing: fastp at Q25, MiXCR clone calling, in-frame beta chains kept. When rows share a CDR3 protein, they turn into one entry using the most common DNA and genes. The sample has 220,000 or so distinct CDR3 sequences on record, approximately 7% of them singletons. The top ten clonotypes cover roughly 3.9% of the sample. These same data were also listed under a study on yellow fever vaccine responses in identical twins.

Sequencing input: memory (CD45RO+) T cells sorted from blood. The cell subset or site label here, explained by the study, means: CD45RO+ enriched T cells. These receptors came from a woman aged 18-35 years in good health.

There are a few counts of this clonotype. The gene calls are TRBV9 and TRBJ2-5, with 8 positions matching TRBD2. Germline V gene sequence: CDR1 SGDLS, CDR2 YYNGEE. Trimming removed 4 bases from V and 2 bases from J; junction bases left unmatched: 10. CDR3 length: 16 amino acids. The CDR3 is CASSTSGRGGQETQYF. In nucleotides, the CDR3 is TGTGCCAGCAGCACCTCCGGCCGGGGGGGACAAGAGACCCAGTACTTC. The whole variable domain, filled in from reference TRBV9 and TRBJ2-5, reads DSGVTQTPKHLITATGQRVTLRCSPRSGDLSVYWYQQSLDQGLQFLIQYYNGEERAKGNILERFSAQQFPDLHSELNLSSLELGDSALYFCASSTSGRGGQETQYFGPGTRLLVL.

This clonotype was recorded many times. The rearrangement uses TRBV20-1 and TRBJ1-2, with 9 bases that match TRBD1. V gave up 5 bases and J gave up 8 bases; unmatched junction bases: 9. The CDR3 covers 13 residues. Germline V gene data show CDR1 as DFQATT and CDR2 as SNEGSKA (reference sequence). The CDR3 DNA reads as TGCAGTGCTTACGTACAGGGGGCGAAAGGCTACACCTTC. Translating it yields CSAYVQGAKGYTF.

In this sample, this clonotype turned up many times. This chain uses TRBV7-2 with TRBJ2-2, with D possibly being TRBD2 (5 bases). CDR1 and CDR2 (germline): SGHTA, FQGNSA. With 2 bases removed from V and 3 bases from J, the gap between germline ends came to 10 bases. The CDR3 totals 15 residues. The CDR3 is CASSLQRTDTGELFF. CDR3 nucleotide sequence: TGTGCCAGCAGCTTACAGCGGACGGACACCGGGGAGCTGTTTTTT.

This clonotype was counted at least ten times. The chain combines TRBV4-2 with TRBJ1-1; 8 nucleotides line up with TRBD1. The length of the CDR3 is 15 residues. V shed 4 bases and J 1 base; nucleotides not matched to a gene: 5. Germline V gene sequence: CDR1 LGHNA, CDR2 YNFKEQ. The CDR3 DNA reads as TGTGCCAGCAGCCGCCTGACAGGGGAGAACACTGAAGCTTTCTTT. This gives the protein CASSRLTGENTEAFF.

This sequence joins TRBV7-2 and TRBJ2-2; D unclear. V was trimmed by 2 bases and J by 5 bases, leaving 15 bases between them. The CDR3 runs 16 residues. The V gene's germline CDR1 is SGHTA and CDR2 FQGNSA. The CDR3 loop is CASSLNFLASTGELFF. The CDR3, as DNA: TGTGCCAGCAGCTTAAATTTTTTAGCATCAACCGGGGAGCTGTTTTTT.